This T cell receptor beta chain was recovered during a study of T cell responses to AZD1222 COVID-19 vaccine. Of note for this clone: Other DNA sequences from this sample encode an identical CDR3 as well.

Measured with immunoSEQ multiplex PCR; TCRdb has only the in-frame clones, and not every one. The sample lists around 160,000 clones, 93% occurring once. This receptor was obtained from an adult in good health. The sample was peripheral blood, taken on day 0 of AZD1222 vaccination.

The CDR3 protein is CASSRDSSYEQYF. The CDR3 bases are TGTGCCAGCTCCCGCGACAGTTCCTACGAGCAGTACTTC. The chain combines TRBV18 with TRBJ2-7, with a weak D call TRBD1 (5 bases). V shed 6 bases and J shed 1 base, with 10 bases lying between them. CDR1 KGHSH and CDR2 LQKENI come from the germline V gene. The CDR3 has 13 amino acids.